This entry concerns a single T cell receptor (beta chain). Antigen specificity is unknown. This specimen belongs to a study of T cell repertoires in cytomegalovirus infection. Study context: The study used recently identified HLA-C-restricted and well-studied HLA-B-restricted CMV epitopes.

This CDR3 has 18 amino acids. Germline V lookup: CDR1 SGHVS, CDR2 FNYEAQ. After removal of 0 bases from V and 4 bases from J, the junction contained 11 bases not matched to a gene. One entry per CDR3 protein, called by TCRdb with MiXCR from the reads. The top ten clones hold 25% of a sample with roughly 180,000 distinct CDR3 sequences, roughly a fifth of them seen once. This chain links TRBV7-6 with TRBJ2-5; 10 bases are shared with TRBD2. This receptor was identified in a human donor in good health (CMV status not recorded). Some clones in this sample may be carry-over from other donors' samples. The specimen comprised CD8+ T cells from cultured PBMCs, sampled from culture after CMV antigen stimulation. CDR3: CASSLAAGSGGARETQYF. In nucleotides, the CDR3 is TGTGCCAGCAGCTTAGCGGCAGGGAGCGGGGGGGCTCGAGAGACCCAGTACTTC.